The rows below give T cell receptor beta chains drawn from one sample of a study of shared clonotypes between healthy human individuals. Some clones are missing from TCRdb's copy, which holds only in-frame ones; the method was immunoSEQ multiplex PCR. Of over a million clones in the sample, 75% to 85% are singletons; the top ten hold 0.6% to 0.75%. Material for sequencing was memory CD4+ T cells from PBMCs. These receptors all stem from a man aged 18-30 years in good health. Some clones in this sample may be carry-over from other donors' samples. The CDR3 runs from the conserved cysteine through the conserved F or W. The order of the fields is J gene, V gene, clone size, D gene, CDR3 DNA, CDR3 protein. D genes are given only for firm matches. Not every row has a clone size; where given, it reads once, few, many or a size class.

TRBJ2-7 | TRBV7-5 | . | . | TGTGTCAGAAGCTTCCTATCCCGGGACAGATCAAACGAGCAGTACTTC | CVRSFLSRDRSNEQYF
TRBJ2-5 | TRBV9 | . | . | TGTGCCAGCAGCGTAGAGGCACAGGCGATCACCCAGTACTTC | CASSVEAQAITQYF
TRBJ1-1 | TRBV5-1 | . | . | TGCGCCAGCAGCTTAACCGGAATGAACACTGAAGCTTTCTTT | CASSLTGMNTEAFF
TRBJ2-1 | TRBV28 | . | TRBD2 | TGTGCCAGCACCTCGGGCGCGGGAGGGCCCTACAATGAGCAGTTCTTC | CASTSGAGGPYNEQFF
TRBJ1-2 | TRBV15 | . | TRBD1 | TGTGCCACCAGTAGCTTCGGGACAGCCGCTCTCTATGGCTACACCTTC | CATSSFGTAALYGYTF
TRBJ2-3 | TRBV5-1 | . | TRBD2 | TGCGCCAGCAGCTTGGACGGGACTAGCGGGAGATACACAGATACGCAGTATTTT | CASSLDGTSGRYTDTQYF
TRBJ2-1 | TRBV6-6 | . | . | TGTGCCAGCAGTTACGGGTGGTCCTACAATGAGCAGTTCTTC | CASSYGWSYNEQFF
TRBJ2-3 | TRBV4-1 | . | . | TGCGCCAGCAGTTTAGTTGGGATTCTCACAGATACGCAGTATTTT | CASSLVGILTDTQYF
TRBJ1-3 | TRBV4-2 | . | . | TGTGCCAGCACCCAGGTGGGGGGAAGGTCTGGAAACACCATATATTTT | CASTQVGGRSGNTIYF
TRBJ2-3 | TRBV5-1 | once | TRBD2 | TGCGCCAGCAGCTTGGGACTAGCGATAACAGTCACAGATACGCAGTATTTT | CASSLGLAITVTDTQYF
TRBJ2-6 | TRBV5-6 | . | TRBD2 | TGTGCCAGCAGCTTTAGCGGGAGCGCTGGGGCCAACGTCCTGACTTTC | CASSFSGSAGANVLTF
TRBJ2-4 | TRBV4-3 | . | TRBD2 | TGCGCCAGCAGCCAAGCTCGGGGGGAGGGATACATTCAGTACTTC | CASSQARGEGYIQYF
TRBJ2-2 | TRBV6-5 | many | TRBD2 | TGTGCCAGCAACCCCCGGGGGGATGTCACCGGGGAGCTGTTTTTT | CASNPRGDVTGELFF
TRBJ2-3 | TRBV7-8 | . | . | TGTGCCAGCAGCTTAGGGGGGTATACGCAGTATTTT | CASSLGGYTQYF
TRBJ1-2 | TRBV5-1 | few | TRBD1 | TGCGCCAGCAGCGGAGAGACAGGGGGAACCCCCTATGGCTACACCTTC | CASSGETGGTPYGYTF
TRBJ2-1 | TRBV4-1 | . | . | TGCGCCAGCAGCCACCCTCTAGGACTTGAGCAGTTCTTC | CASSHPLGLEQFF
TRBJ2-2 | TRBV25-1 | . | TRBD1 | TGTGCCAGCAGTGCGACAGGGTTGAACACCGGGGAGCTGTTTTTT | CASSATGLNTGELFF
TRBJ2-1 | TRBV11-3 | . | . | TGTGCCAGCAGCGCCCAACGACGGAGCGAGCAGTTCTTC | CASSAQRRSEQFF
TRBJ2-5 | TRBV7-2 | . | . | TGTGCCAGCAGGGGGACACACCAAGACGGGACCCAGTACTTC | CASRGTHQDGTQYF
TRBJ1-1 | TRBV7-9 | . | . | TGTGCCAGCAGCTCCATGGAGACAGGACCGAACACTGAAGCTTTCTTT | CASSSMETGPNTEAFF
TRBJ2-7 | TRBV2 | . | . | TGTGCCAGCACGCGACATACCCCCTACGAGCAGTACTTC | CASTRHTPYEQYF
TRBJ2-7 | TRBV9 | . | . | TGTGCCAGCAGTCAACTAGTTAGGGACTACGAGCAGTACTTC | CASSQLVRDYEQYF
TRBJ2-1 | TRBV7-3 | . | . | TGTGCCAGCAGCCCCCGGAGCTCCTACAATGAGCAGTTCTTC | CASSPRSSYNEQFF
TRBJ2-1 | TRBV28 | . | TRBD1 | TGTGCCAGCAGTTCAGGGGGCAATGAGCAGTTCTTC | CASSSGGNEQFF
TRBJ2-7 | TRBV29-1 | . | . | TGCAGCGGGGGGGACGGATCCTACGAGCAGTACTTC | CSGGDGSYEQYF
TRBJ2-3 | TRBV11-1 | . | . | TGTGCCAGCAGACCAGGGTCCAGTGGGGATACGCAGTATTTT | CASRPGSSGDTQYF
TRBJ2-7 | TRBV7-2 | . | TRBD2 | TGTGCCAGCAGCCTGGGACTAGCGGGAGCAGCCTACGAGCAGTACTTC | CASSLGLAGAAYEQYF
TRBJ2-2 | TRBV18 | . | . | TGTGCCAGCTCACCACGTGACCAGGGCACCGGGGAGCTGTTTTTT | CASSPRDQGTGELFF
TRBJ1-2 | TRBV10-3 | once | TRBD1 | TGTGCCATCAGTGGGACAGGGCGCGATTATGGCTACACCTTC | CAISGTGRDYGYTF
TRBJ1-1 | TRBV7-3 | once | . | TGTGCCAGCAGCTCTACCGTTAACACTGAAGCTTTCTTT | CASSSTVNTEAFF
TRBJ2-3 | TRBV7-9 | . | . | TGTGCCAGCTTACCATGGGGGGGCCTAGATGATACGCAGTATTTT | CASLPWGGLDDTQYF
TRBJ1-1 | TRBV28 | once | . | TGTGCCAGCAGAGTCGTACTGAACACTGAAGCTTTCTTT | CASRVVLNTEAFF
TRBJ1-5 | TRBV4-3 | . | . | TGCGCCAGCAGCAAACAAGTTAGCAATCAGCCCCAGCATTTT | CASSKQVSNQPQHF
TRBJ1-1 | TRBV5-5 | . | . | TGTGCCAGCAGCTTGCGGGGGGCTTGGAACACTGAAGCTTTCTTT | CASSLRGAWNTEAFF
TRBJ2-5 | TRBV2 | . | . | TGTGCCAGCAGTCAGTACCAAGAGACCCAGTACTTC | CASSQYQETQYF
TRBJ2-7 | TRBV20-1 | . | . | TGCAGGGCGGTGGGTGACGAGCAGTACTTC | CRAVGDEQYF
TRBJ2-5 | TRBV15 | . | . | TGTGCCACCAGCAGCTCTCGAGAGACCCAGTACTTC | CATSSSRETQYF